This section outlines one T cell receptor (beta chain) sequence together with its context. There are 14 residues in the CDR3. The germline V and J ends were trimmed by 0 bases and 5 bases, with 9 bases remaining between them. CDR1 and CDR2 from the germline V gene are MGHRA and YSYEKL. The data are from a study of blood T cell repertoires in COVID-19. Overall study context: Both acute and convalescent COVID-19 samples were obtained from the United States, Italy and Spain. The analysed material was cDNA or gDNA that came from T cells, B-cell-depleted T cells, or PBMCs.

Per the study methods: Quantification of nucleated cells was approximated via reference gene primer amplification. Profiled with immunoSEQ multiplex PCR; TCRdb holds only in-frame clones, not every one. V, J and clone size were drawn from that table, and D and trimming were deduced from the DNA. The data hold fewer than 200,000 clones, with around four fifths observed a single time. Sample: peripheral blood. The gene calls are TRBV4-1 and TRBJ2-3; tentatively, D is TRBD1 (5 bases). The receptor was derived from a middle-aged man who had recovered from COVID-19. This CDR3 is CASSQERGKDTQYF. CDR3 DNA sequence: TGCGCCAGCAGCCAAGAAAGGGGCAAAGATACGCAGTATTTT.